This T cell receptor beta chain was identified in a study of blood T cell repertoires in COVID-19. Background on the study: Sites in the United States, Italy and Spain provided acute and convalescent COVID-19 samples.

Libraries were prepared by immunoSEQ multiplex PCR; TCRdb keeps only in-frame clonotypes and omits some of them. The data hold about 190,000 clones, with roughly 84% observed a single time. Germline trimming cut 9 bases from V and 4 bases from J; bases unmatched to any gene: 14. Germline V CDR1 and CDR2: MDHEN, SYDVKM. The CDR3 contains 17 residues. This receptor was identified in a woman aged 80 or older with acute or convalescent COVID-19. The rearrangement uses TRBV28 and TRBJ2-4, with 11 bases that match TRBD2. The sample taken for sequencing was peripheral blood. The CDR3 coding sequence is TGTGCCAGTTCGGGACTAGCGGAGCTCGGTTCTAAAAACATTCAGTACTTC. It is translated as CASSGLAELGSKNIQYF.